This T cell receptor (beta chain) was recovered during a study of OX40 agonist ivuxolimab in advanced cancers. Per the germline V gene, CDR1 is SEHNR and CDR2 is FQNEAQ (reference sequence). The germline V and J ends were trimmed by 0 bases and 0 bases, with 12 bases remaining between them. CDR3 length equals 16 residues. This table comes from immunoSEQ multiplex PCR, and its TCRdb copy is limited to in-frame clones, with some not included. The sample comprises tens of thousands of clones, 90% to 95% of which are singletons, and around 21% rests with the top ten. The source was CD4+ or CD8+ T cells sorted from blood, collected in a trial of the OX40 agonist ivuxolimab. The sequence was obtained from an adult with an advanced solid tumor such as melanoma, head and neck, liver or kidney cancer. This rearrangement joins TRBV7-9 to TRBJ2-7; unclear D gene. The CDR3 bases are TGTGCCAGCAGCTTAGCGGCTGACCGAGACTCCTACGAGCAGTACTTC. Protein sequence: CASSLAADRDSYEQYF.